Listed here are 14 T cell receptor beta chains from one sample, sequenced in a study of vaccination and CD4 T cells after COVID-19. Sequenced with the Oncomine TCR Beta short-read assay was DNA taken from cultured CD4+ T cells. A single record per CDR3 protein comes from TCRdb applying MiXCR to the PCR reads. In the table there are just over 14,000 distinct CDR3 sequences, around 56% of which are singletons. Their specific antigens are unknown. Treatment reported: approximately nine-day PBMC culture with coronavirus spike peptide pools or control peptides (ViraFEST assay). Sequencing input: CD4+ T cells from blood, cultured in vitro. These receptor sequences come from a human donor who had recovered from COVID-19.

This clonotype was seen a handful of times. The V gene is TRBV20-1, the J gene TRBJ1-1; D is unresolved. The CDR3 is 15 residues long. V was clipped by 3 bases and J by 1 base, with 15 bases between them. Germline CDR1 DFQATT, CDR2 SNEGSKA (reference sequence). CDR3 in DNA: TGCAGTGCTAGCGACGGAAACCCTCGGAACACTGAAGCTTTCTTT. Protein product: CSASDGNPRNTEAFF.

The chain uses TRBV6-1 and TRBJ2-7; tentatively, D is TRBD1 (7 bases). The V end was cut by 6 bases, the J end by 6 bases, with 18 bases between. The CDR3 loop spans 14 amino acids. The germline CDR1 and CDR2 sequences are MNHNS and SASEGT. The CDR3 sequence: CASRKTGRTSEQYF. The CDR3 nucleotides read TGTGCCAGCAGAAAGACAGGGAGGACCTCCGAGCAGTACTTC.

This clonotype was seen a few times. The chain employs TRBV2 and TRBJ1-2; maybe TRBD1 (6 bases). The CDR3 is 17 amino acids. Trimming cost V 6 bases and J 4 bases, with 24 bases left between them. Germline CDR1 reads SNHLY; CDR2 reads FYNNEI. CDR3 in amino acids: CASRSPGVRGESYGYTF. The CDR3 bases are TGTGCCAGCAGAAGTCCTGGGGTCAGGGGCGAAAGCTATGGCTACACCTTC.

This clonotype showed up just a few times. The chain uses TRBV7-2 and TRBJ2-7; possible D gene TRBD1, 6 bases. Trimming shortened V by 0 bases and J by 4 bases, and 10 bases separated the two germline ends. Germline V lookup: CDR1 SGHTA, CDR2 FQGNSA. The CDR3 runs to 14 residues. CDR3 in DNA: TGTGCCAGCAGCTTAGCGATCACAGGGTACGAGCAGTACTTC. This sequence encodes CASSLAITGYEQYF.

V is TRBV12-3 or TRBV12-4 and J is TRBJ1-2; no clear D gene. Trimming removed 0 bases at V and 0 bases at J, with 11 bases between. The CDR3 contains 16 residues. CDR3 residues: CASSLAQAWSNYGYTF. DNA for the CDR3: TGTGCCAGCAGTTTAGCTCAGGCATGGTCTAACTATGGCTACACCTTC.

V and J are TRBV5-1 and TRBJ1-2, with D possibly TRBD1 on 6 matching bases. Germline lookup yields CDR1 SGHRS and CDR2 YFSETQ. Trimming cost V 0 bases and J 3 bases, with 6 bases left between them. The CDR3 spans 13 residues. In DNA form, the CDR3 reads TGCGCCAGCAGCTTGGGACAGGACTATGGCTACACCTTC. Encoded protein: CASSLGQDYGYTF.

This chain joins TRBV20-1 and TRBJ1-6; maybe TRBD1 (5 bases). The ends were cut back, 6 bases at V and 5 bases at J, with 11 bases in the middle. The germline CDR1 and CDR2 sequences are DFQATT and SNEGSKA (reference sequence). The CDR3 covers 13 residues. The chain's CDR3 is CSATGTNNSPLHF. DNA of the CDR3: TGCAGTGCAACCGGGACCAATAATTCACCCCTCCACTTT.

The count of this clonotype is one. The chain has TRBV15 and TRBJ2-5, with no clear D. Germline V gives CDR1 LNHNV, CDR2 YYDKDF (reference sequence). With 1 base removed from V and 2 bases from J, the gap between germline ends came to 8 bases. This CDR3 contains 14 residues. CDR3 in amino acids: CATSRVGRQETQYF. CDR3 sequence (DNA): TGTGCCACCAGCAGAGTGGGCAGGCAAGAGACCCAGTACTTC. Full variable domain (rest looked up from reference TRBV15 and TRBJ2-5): DAMVIQNPRYQVTQFGKPVTLSCSQTLNHNVMYWYQQKSSQAPKLLFHYYDKDFNNEADTPDNFQSRRPNTSFCFLDIRSPGLGDTAMYLCATSRVGRQETQYFGPGTRLLVL.

This rearrangement joins TRBV5-1 to TRBJ2-7; the D is unclear. V dropped 1 base and J dropped 5 bases, with 13 bases sitting between them. CDR1 SGHRS and CDR2 YFSETQ come from the germline V gene. The length of the CDR3 is 14 residues. CDR3 in DNA: TGCGCCAGCAGCTTGACAGAAGATGCCCACGAGCAGTACTTC. This codes for CASSLTEDAHEQYF.

The chain carries TRBV7-2 and TRBJ1-6, with 9 bases lining up with TRBD1. The CDR3 sequence is 16 residues long. V lost 1 base and J lost 8; bases outside the gene matches: 6. CDR1 SGHTA and CDR2 FQGNSA come from the germline V gene. CDR3 region: CASSLGGTGSDSPLHF. The CDR3 DNA reads TGTGCCAGCAGCTTAGGAGGGACAGGGAGTGATTCACCCCTCCACTTT.

In its sample, this clonotype was seen a few times. The rearrangement links TRBV25-1 to TRBJ1-2; D is unresolved. CDR1 is MGHDK, CDR2 SYGVNS, per germline. Trimming took 3 bases from V and 2 from J, leaving 7 bases between them. The CDR3 covers 13 residues. CDR3 amino acids: CASSEYMNYGYTF. The CDR3 bases are TGTGCCAGCAGTGAGTACATGAACTATGGCTACACCTTC.

V gene TRBV7-3 combines with J gene TRBJ1-1, with D uncertain. CDR1 and CDR2 from the germline V gene are SGHTA and FQGTGA. V gave up 5 bases and J gave up 1 base, with 17 bases separating them. The CDR3 consists of 16 residues. In DNA form, the CDR3 reads TGTGCCAGCAGCCCTGCGTCGTGGACGGGGAACACTGAAGCTTTCTTT. Translated: CASSPASWTGNTEAFF.

The V gene is TRBV20-1, the J gene TRBJ2-2; no clear D gene. Trimming removed 6 bases at V and 2 bases at J, with 13 bases between. The germline CDR1 and CDR2 sequences are DFQATT and SNEGSKA (reference sequence). CDR3 length: 14 amino acids. The CDR3, as DNA: TGCAGTGCGAAAGCCTCGCTTAACACCGGGGAGCTGTTTTTT. This encodes CSAKASLNTGELFF.

The chain couples TRBV24-1 to TRBJ2-3; D is uncertain. This CDR3 is 14 amino acids long. V was cut by 2 bases and J by 0 bases, with 5 bases left in between. CDR1 is KGHDR and CDR2 is SFDVKD in the germline V gene. The CDR3 region is CATSDSSSTDTQYF. CDR3 bases: TGTGCCACCAGTGATTCATCTAGCACAGATACGCAGTATTTT.